Given below is one T cell receptor beta chain in context. The antigen is not known. Reverse transcription of all isolated RNA meant that expressed TCRB transcripts were sequenced. Produced via immunoSEQ multiplex PCR; TCRdb's table is partial and in-frame only. Among 300,000 to 400,000 clones, about a tenth were seen once, and the ten largest hold less than 1.2%. The data originate from a study of beta chain features in type 1 diabetes. Overall study results and limits: TCRB CDR3 length was moderately but significantly reduced in all four CD4+ subsets of Type 1 diabetes patients.

Trimming cost V 5 bases and J 2 bases; bases outside gene matches: 4. The germline gives CDR1 SGHTA, CDR2 FQGNSA. This CDR3 spans 14 amino acids. This clonotype was obtained from a man between 25 and 39 years old with type 1 diabetes. Sequencing was performed on central memory CD4+ T cells from blood. The rearrangement links TRBV7-2 to TRBJ1-2; TRBD1 agrees at 8 bases. Written as DNA, the CDR3 is TGTGCCAGCAGCACCAGACAGGGGAACTATGGCTACACCTTC. It is translated as CASSTRQGNYGYTF.